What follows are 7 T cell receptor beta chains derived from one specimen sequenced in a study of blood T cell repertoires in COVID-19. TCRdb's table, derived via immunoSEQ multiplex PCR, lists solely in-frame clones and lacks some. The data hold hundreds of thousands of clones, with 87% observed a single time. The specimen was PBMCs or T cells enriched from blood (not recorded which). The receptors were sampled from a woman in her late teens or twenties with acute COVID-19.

The CDR3 reads CASSLDRVYTF. The CDR3 region has the DNA TGTGCCAGCAGTTTGGACAGGGTCTACACCTTC. The rearrangement joins TRBV3-1 (or the pseudogene TRBV3-2) to TRBJ1-2, with 8 bases matching TRBD1. This CDR3 region has 11 residues. CDR1 LGHDT and CDR2 YNNKEL come from the germline V gene (reference sequence). Trimming cost V 6 bases and J 10 bases; bases outside gene matches: 4.

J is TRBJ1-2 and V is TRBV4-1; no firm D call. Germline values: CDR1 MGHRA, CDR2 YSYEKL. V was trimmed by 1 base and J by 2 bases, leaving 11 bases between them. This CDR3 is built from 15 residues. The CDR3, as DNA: TGCGCCAGCAGCCAAGGAAAACCAGTGAACTATGGCTACACCTTC. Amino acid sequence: CASSQGKPVNYGYTF.

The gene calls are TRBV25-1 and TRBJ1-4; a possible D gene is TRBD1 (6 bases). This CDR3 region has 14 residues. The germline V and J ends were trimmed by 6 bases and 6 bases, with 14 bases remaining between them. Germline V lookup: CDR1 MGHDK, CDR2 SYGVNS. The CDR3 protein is CASRPTGRDEKLFF. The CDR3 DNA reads TGTGCCAGCAGACCCACAGGGAGGGATGAAAAACTGTTTTTT.

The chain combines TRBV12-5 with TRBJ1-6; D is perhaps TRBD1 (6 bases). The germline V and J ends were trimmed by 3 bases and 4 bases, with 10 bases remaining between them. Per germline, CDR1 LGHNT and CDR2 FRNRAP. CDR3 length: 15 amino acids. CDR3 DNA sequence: TGTGCTAGTGGTTTCGCCGGACAGTATAATTCACCCCTCCACTTT. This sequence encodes CASGFAGQYNSPLHF.

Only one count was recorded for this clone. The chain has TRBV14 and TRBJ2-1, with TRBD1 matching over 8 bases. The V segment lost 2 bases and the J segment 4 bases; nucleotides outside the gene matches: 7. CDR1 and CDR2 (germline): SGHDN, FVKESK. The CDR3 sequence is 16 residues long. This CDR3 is CASSQTRQGIYNEQFF. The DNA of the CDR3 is TGTGCCAGCAGCCAAACCCGACAGGGGATTTACAATGAGCAGTTCTTC.

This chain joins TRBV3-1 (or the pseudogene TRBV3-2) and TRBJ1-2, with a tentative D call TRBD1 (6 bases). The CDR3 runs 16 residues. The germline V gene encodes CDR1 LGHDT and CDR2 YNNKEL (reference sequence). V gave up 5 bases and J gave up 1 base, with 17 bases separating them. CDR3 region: CASSVRTGCHNYGYTF. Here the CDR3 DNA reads TGTGCCAGCAGCGTACGTACAGGGTGCCATAACTATGGCTACACCTTC.

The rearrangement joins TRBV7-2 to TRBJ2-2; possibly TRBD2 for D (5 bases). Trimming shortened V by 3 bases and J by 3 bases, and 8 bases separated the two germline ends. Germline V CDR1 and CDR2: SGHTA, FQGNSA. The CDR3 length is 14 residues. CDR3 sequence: CASSFRDYTGELFF. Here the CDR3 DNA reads TGTGCCAGCAGCTTCCGGGATTACACCGGGGAGCTGTTTTTT.